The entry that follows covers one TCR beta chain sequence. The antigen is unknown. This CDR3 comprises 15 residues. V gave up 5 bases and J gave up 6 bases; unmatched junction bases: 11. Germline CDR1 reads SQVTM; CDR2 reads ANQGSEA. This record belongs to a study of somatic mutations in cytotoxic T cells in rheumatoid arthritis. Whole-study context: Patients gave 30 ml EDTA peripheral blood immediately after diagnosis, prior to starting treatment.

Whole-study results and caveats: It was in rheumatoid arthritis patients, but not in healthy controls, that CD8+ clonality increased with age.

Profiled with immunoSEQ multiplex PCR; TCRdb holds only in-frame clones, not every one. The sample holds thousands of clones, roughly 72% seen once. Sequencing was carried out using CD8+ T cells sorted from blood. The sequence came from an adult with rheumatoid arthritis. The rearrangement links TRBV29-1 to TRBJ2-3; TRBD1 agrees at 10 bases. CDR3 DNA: TGCAGCGTTCCGCCGAAGACAGGGGGCTCTGATACGCAGTATTTT. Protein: CSVPPKTGGSDTQYF.